A selection of T cell receptor beta chains follows, all from one sample in a study of T cells after yellow fever vaccination. Each CDR3 protein gets one entry after TCRdb re-called the 5' RACE reads with MiXCR. The data contain around 200,000 distinct CDR3 sequences, around 10% of them singletons. The sample was CD8+ T cells sorted from PBMCs, taken 15 days after the yellow fever booster vaccination. All receptors come from a young man who received the YFV17D yellow fever vaccine. CDR3s include the opening cysteine and the closing phenylalanine or tryptophan. The size of a clone is reported for some rows only, either as once, few or many, or as a class for expanded clones.

TRBV6-1,.,TRBJ2-5,CASGFSGGETQYF
TRBV12-2,few,TRBJ2-1,CASRPPDEQFF
TRBV10-2,many,TRBJ2-1,CASSAGYVEQFF
TRBV7-9,few,TRBJ2-3,CASSVGLAGADTQYF
TRBV5-4,.,TRBJ2-5,CASSDLGTDEETQYF
TRBV4-3,few,TRBJ2-7,CASSQGTEAYEQYF
TRBV10-3,.,TRBJ2-7,CAISPDTSEQYF
TRBV27,.,TRBJ2-5,CASSWGQETQYF
TRBV5-6,many,TRBJ2-7,CASSFSSYEQYF
TRBV6-1,.,TRBJ2-1,CASEPGQGSYNEQFF
TRBV12-3/TRBV12-4,few,TRBJ1-2,CATGPDYGYTF
TRBV5-1,few,TRBJ2-5,CASSSSAGVGQETQYF
TRBV7-9,.,TRBJ2-3,CASSFRTDTQYF
TRBV5-4,.,TRBJ2-3,CASSWGRQGAVVGTDTQYF
TRBV7-8,once,TRBJ2-7,CASTGTATYEQYF
TRBV6-5,.,TRBJ2-3,CASSATGPSTDTQYF
TRBV4-1,.,TRBJ2-1,CASSQVVRSNNEQFF
TRBV7-2,.,TRBJ2-5,CASSYSSRGQGETQYF
TRBV6-5,.,TRBJ1-2,CASSYSPGQGRPANYGYTF
TRBV10-3,many,TRBJ2-5,CAISESKILETQYF
TRBV9,many,TRBJ2-3,CASSVSGGLTSRDTQYF
TRBV27,few,TRBJ1-2,CASSPTTGAGYGYTF
TRBV4-1,few,TRBJ2-7,CASSQGGGLMREPYEQYF
TRBV4-3,.,TRBJ2-1,CASSQDLTGTSEYDEQFF
TRBV7-9,few,TRBJ2-1,CASIPPRGRIAGGPRNEQFF